Listed below are T cell receptor beta chains from one sample, sequenced in a study of OX40 agonist ivuxolimab in advanced cancers. TCRdb keeps only in-frame clones here, not all; method: immunoSEQ multiplex PCR. Among about 72,000 clones listed, about 85% were seen once. Sequencing was performed on CD4+ or CD8+ T cells sorted from blood, taken in a trial of the OX40 agonist ivuxolimab. All receptors come from an adult with an advanced solid tumor such as melanoma, head and neck, liver or kidney cancer. Both conserved end residues are part of each CDR3. D genes are given only for firm matches. Part of the rows lack a size; the others show once, few, many or a class for expanded clones.

v_call	j_call	clone_size	d_call	cdr3_nt	cdr3_aa
TRBV11-2	TRBJ2-7	.	.	TGTGCCAGCAGCTTAGATGACAAGACCGGACGGTACGAGCAGTACTTC	CASSLDDKTGRYEQYF
TRBV5-4	TRBJ2-3	once	TRBD2	TGTGCCAGCAGCTTGGCCCAGGCTAGCGGAACGCAGTATTTT	CASSLAQASGTQYF
TRBV28	TRBJ1-6	few	.	TGTGCCAGCAGGAGGCTTGGGGGAAATAATTCACCCCTCCACTTT	CASRRLGGNNSPLHF
TRBV5-1	TRBJ2-7	once	.	TGCGCCAGCAGCTTTTCAGAGAGCTCCTACGAGCAGTACTTC	CASSFSESSYEQYF
TRBV19	TRBJ2-1	.	TRBD1	TGTGCCAGTAGTGGCCCGGACAGGCTCAATGAGCAGTTCTTC	CASSGPDRLNEQFF
TRBV6-6	TRBJ1-1	.	.	TGTGCCAGCAGGAGAGACACGAACACTGAAGCTTTCTTT	CASRRDTNTEAFF
TRBV5-1	TRBJ1-2	.	.	TGCGCCAGCAGCTTGGAAGGGGGAGCCCAGAGTCCCTATGGCTACACCTTC	CASSLEGGAQSPYGYTF
TRBV30	TRBJ2-7	.	TRBD1	TGTGCCTGGAGTACAGGGGGCGAGCAGTACTTC	CAWSTGGEQYF
TRBV10-3	TRBJ1-5	.	.	TGTGCCATCAGTGGGGGTGGGGACACCAATCAGCCCCAGCATTTT	CAISGGGDTNQPQHF
TRBV10-3	TRBJ1-2	.	.	TGTGCCATCAGTGTCGGTCAGGCTCCCTTCTATGGCTACACCTTC	CAISVGQAPFYGYTF
TRBV28	TRBJ1-1	.	.	TGTGCCAGCAGTCCCTACTTTCTCACAGGGAACCCCATGAACACTGAAGCTTTCTTT	CASSPYFLTGNPMNTEAFF
TRBV7-2	TRBJ2-7	.	TRBD1	TGTGCCAGCAGCCCACGACAGGGTCGGTACGAGCAGTACTTC	CASSPRQGRYEQYF